The following is a T cell receptor beta chain sequence with its context. V was shortened by 6 bases and J by 1 base, with 10 bases between the two germline ends. Germline CDR1 is MNHEY and CDR2 is SVGAGI. The CDR3 sequence is 13 residues long. The data derive from a study of blood T cell repertoires in COVID-19. Whole-study context: Sites across the United States, Italy and Spain contributed samples from acute and convalescent COVID-19. PBMCs, B-cell-depleted T cells, or T cells provided the cDNA or gDNA that made up the material.

Original processing methods: Amplifying reference gene primers gave estimates of nucleated cell counts. Data came from immunoSEQ multiplex PCR; TCRdb stores just in-frame clones and leaves some out. V, J and clone size derive from that table, while D and trimming were established from the DNA sequence. The repertoire holds 310,000 or so clones, with around 90% as singletons. The receptor's source is a man in his fifties with active or convalescent COVID-19. Source material: peripheral blood. V and J are TRBV6-5 and TRBJ2-7; D may be TRBD1 (5 bases). In DNA form, the CDR3 reads TGTGCCAGCAGGAAAGGGGTTTCCTACGAGCAGTACTTC. It codes for CASRKGVSYEQYF.